The 3 T cell receptor beta chains in this list originate from one sample, sequenced in a study of identical twins. TCRdb independently ran MiXCR on the 5' RACE reads; one entry per CDR3 protein. The sample lists under 900,000 distinct CDR3 sequences, roughly an eighth occurring once. The data also belong to a second study, concerning yellow fever vaccine responses in identical twins.

The sample comprised PBMCs. The receptors come from a woman aged 18-29 years in good health.

V gene TRBV12-3 or TRBV12-4 combines with J gene TRBJ1-6; a possible D gene is TRBD1 (6 bases). The CDR3 is 14 residues long. Trimming cost V 2 bases and J 10 bases, with 12 bases left between them. DNA of the CDR3: TGTGCCAGCAGTTTATCCGGGACAAGCTCACCCCTCCACTTT. It encodes CASSLSGTSSPLHF.

V and J are TRBV2 and TRBJ2-7; the match to TRBD2 covers 9 bases. The J segment lost 5 bases and the V segment lost 5 bases, leaving 10 bases of the junction unmatched. Per the germline V gene, CDR1 is SNHLY and CDR2 is FYNNEI. This CDR3 has 15 amino acids. CDR3 residues: CASSLSTSGPNEQYF. CDR3 sequence (DNA): TGTGCCAGCAGTCTTTCGACTAGCGGCCCTAACGAGCAGTACTTC.

This clonotype was picked up one time. The rearrangement joins TRBV5-1 to TRBJ2-3; 16 nucleotides line up with TRBD2. The CDR3 is 22 amino acids. V lost 4 bases and J lost 1; bases outside the gene matches: 18. Germline CDR1 and CDR2: SGHRS and YFSETQ. For the CDR3, the DNA is TGCGCCAGCAGCCCGACCGGGACTCCGGGACTAGCGGGAGGGCTCGGCACAGATACGCAGTATTTT. This encodes CASSPTGTPGLAGGLGTDTQYF.